Below, 10 T cell receptor beta chains from the same sample are listed, as sequenced in a study of somatic mutations in cytotoxic T cells in rheumatoid arthritis. Only in-frame clones appear in the TCRdb table, and some are missing; sequencing was by immunoSEQ multiplex PCR. Counted here are around 20,000 clones, roughly four fifths occurring once; the ten biggest clones make up roughly 13%. Sequenced: CD8+ T cells sorted from blood. These receptor sequences come from an adult with rheumatoid arthritis.

The rearrangement links TRBV28 to TRBJ1-1; D gene ambiguous. The CDR3 totals 15 residues. The germline V and J ends were trimmed by 3 bases and 6 bases, with 17 bases remaining between them. From germline, CDR1 is MDHEN and CDR2 SYDVKM. The CDR3, as DNA: TGTGCCAGCAGTTTCGCCGACTACCTCGGGGCTGAAGCTTTCTTT. It translates to CASSFADYLGAEAFF.

This clone has a single count. The V and J genes are TRBV11-2 and TRBJ2-3; 7 nucleotides agree with TRBD2. V shed 1 base and J 6 bases; nucleotides not matched to a gene: 4. The CDR3 runs 14 residues. Germline assignment: CDR1 SGHAT and CDR2 FQNNGV. CDR3: CASSLASGSDTQYF. In DNA, the CDR3 is TGTGCCAGCAGCTTAGCTAGCGGCTCCGATACGCAGTATTTT.

This chain links TRBV19 with TRBJ1-1; tentative D call: TRBD1 (5 bases). V lost 9 bases to trimming and J lost 0 bases, with 14 bases between them. Germline V lookup: CDR1 LNHDA, CDR2 SQIVND (reference sequence). The CDR3 is 14 residues long. CDR3 amino acids: CASTSGVMNTEAFF. CDR3 nucleotides: TGTGCCAGCACCTCGGGGGTAATGAACACTGAAGCTTTCTTT.

This clone was observed once. The chain couples TRBV7-2 to TRBJ1-2, with 8 nucleotides matching TRBD1. This CDR3 is built from 14 residues. Germline CDR1 and CDR2: SGHTA and FQGNSA. With V trimmed by 5 bases and J by 7 bases, 9 bases remained unmatched. The CDR3 coding sequence is TGTGCCAGCAGCCCTCCTGAGACAGGGGTTGGCTACACCTTC. This translates into CASSPPETGVGYTF.

CDR3 DNA: TGTGCCAGCAGCATGGGGACTAGCGGGATTTACGAGCAGTACTTC. Protein sequence: CASSMGTSGIYEQYF. The chain combines TRBV7-8 with TRBJ2-7; TRBD2 aligns across 13 bases. V dropped 5 bases and J dropped 4; count of bases not matched to a gene: 5. The CDR3 length is 15 residues. CDR1 and CDR2 (germline): SGHVS, FQNEAQ.

There are a few counts of this clone. The V and J genes are TRBV27 and TRBJ2-7; maybe TRBD1 (5 bases). The germline V and J ends were trimmed by 1 base and 4 bases, with 11 bases remaining between them. Germline CDR1 is MNHEY and CDR2 is SMNVEV (reference sequence). The CDR3 has 14 residues. The chain's CDR3 is CASSLWTKGYEQYF. For the CDR3, the DNA is TGTGCCAGCAGTTTATGGACAAAAGGGTACGAGCAGTACTTC.

V and J are TRBV25-1 and TRBJ2-5, with 7 bases identical to TRBD1. Looked up from germline, CDR1 is MGHDK and CDR2 is SYGVNS. The CDR3 contains 13 residues. V shed 7 bases and J 5 bases; nucleotides not matched to a gene: 7. The DNA of the CDR3 is TGTGCCAGCATGAGGGGGCCAGGGGAGACCCAGTACTTC. The encoded protein is CASMRGPGETQYF.

The chain has TRBV14 and TRBJ2-5; 8 bases line up with TRBD1. In germline, CDR1 is SGHDN, CDR2 FVKESK. Losses at the gene ends were 3 bases for V and 2 bases for J; bases not matched to a gene: 8. CDR3 size: 16 residues. In DNA, the CDR3 is TGTGCCAGCAGCCAGGGTGGACAGGGACTTCAAGAGACCCAGTACTTC. Translating gives CASSQGGQGLQETQYF.

This rearrangement joins TRBV27 to TRBJ2-7; D unclear. V gave up 2 bases and J gave up 1 base, with 15 bases separating them. The CDR3 sequence is 16 residues long. Germline CDR1 MNHEY, CDR2 SMNVEV (reference sequence). The CDR3 loop is CASSLIGPRGSYEQYF. DNA of the CDR3: TGTGCCAGCAGTTTAATAGGTCCCCGTGGTTCCTACGAGCAGTACTTC.

V and J are TRBV15 and TRBJ2-5; 12 bases line up with TRBD2. Germline V gene sequence: CDR1 LNHNV, CDR2 YYDKDF (reference sequence). This CDR3 has 23 amino acids. V lost 0 bases and J lost 1; bases outside the gene matches: 21. The CDR3 spells CATSREAGGEVLAGGPGQETQYF. The CDR3, as DNA: TGTGCCACCAGCAGAGAAGCAGGGGGCGAGGTTCTAGCGGGGGGGCCAGGCCAAGAGACCCAGTACTTC.